These 14 T cell receptor beta chains came from one sample sequenced in a study of T cell responses to AZD1222 COVID-19 vaccine. Sequencing was performed with immunoSEQ multiplex PCR; in TCRdb, only in-frame clones are kept and a portion is missing. Here the sample spans about 160,000 clones, 93% being singletons. The input for sequencing was peripheral blood, taken on day 0 of AZD1222 vaccination. These receptors originate from an adult in good health.

The chain couples TRBV11-2 to TRBJ2-2; 15 bases align to TRBD2. Germline lookup yields CDR1 SGHAT and CDR2 FQNNGV. CDR3 length: 17 residues. V dropped 7 bases and J dropped 5; count of bases not matched to a gene: 8. The CDR3 DNA reads TGTGCCAGCATGGAGGGACTAGCGGGGGGCGGGACCGGGGAGCTGTTTTTT. Translation: CASMEGLAGGGTGELFF. The variable domain in full, with the rest retrieved from reference TRBV11-2 and TRBJ2-2, is EAGVAQSPRYKIIEKRQSVAFWCNPISGHATLYWYQQILGQGPKLLIQFQNNGVVDDSQLPKDRFSAERLKGVDSTLKIQPAKLEDSAVYLCASMEGLAGGGTGELFFGEGSRLTVL.

The rearrangement uses TRBV14 and TRBJ1-1; D gene uncertain. CDR3 size: 12 residues. The V end was cut by 2 bases, the J end by 4 bases, with 5 bases between. Per the germline V gene, CDR1 is SGHDN and CDR2 is FVKESK. CDR3 sequence reads: CASSQRATEAFF. The CDR3 region has the DNA TGTGCCAGCAGCCAAAGGGCCACTGAAGCTTTCTTT.

The chain carries TRBV19 and TRBJ1-1; D is possibly TRBD1 (5 bases). In germline, CDR1 is LNHDA, CDR2 SQIVND (reference sequence). V lost 3 bases and J 4 bases, leaving 15 bases between the germline ends. The CDR3 contains 15 residues. The CDR3 protein is CASSILTYQGTEAFF. In nucleotides, the CDR3 is TGTGCCAGTAGTATCTTAACCTACCAGGGCACTGAAGCTTTCTTT.

In this sample, this clone turned up once. This rearrangement joins TRBV2 to TRBJ2-2, with a weak D call TRBD2 (6 bases). The CDR3 spans 15 residues. Germline V gene sequence: CDR1 SNHLY, CDR2 FYNNEI. With 4 bases removed from V and 3 bases from J, the gap between germline ends came to 12 bases. Written as DNA, the CDR3 is TGTGCCAGCAGTGGGAGGGTCCGACACACCGGGGAGCTGTTTTTT. As protein: CASSGRVRHTGELFF.

The chain carries TRBV9 and TRBJ1-3; D not certain. Germline V CDR1 and CDR2: SGDLS, YYNGEE. This CDR3 is 15 amino acids long. V dropped 0 bases and J dropped 0 bases, with 7 bases sitting between them. The CDR3: CASSVGVLSGNTIYF. CDR3 DNA: TGTGCCAGCAGCGTAGGTGTCCTCTCTGGAAACACCATATATTTT.

The J gene is TRBJ1-5, the V gene TRBV12-3 or TRBV12-4; no clear D. The germline V and J ends were trimmed by 3 bases and 3 bases, with 3 bases remaining between them. This CDR3 has 12 amino acids. This CDR3 reads CASSFSNQPQHF. The CDR3 DNA follows: TGTGCCAGCAGTTTCTCCAATCAGCCCCAGCATTTT.

The V and J genes are TRBV7-2 and TRBJ1-2, with TRBD1 matching over 7 bases. V trimming: 2 bases; J trimming: 2 bases; junction bases outside the gene matches: 5. The CDR3 totals 15 residues. Germline V lookup: CDR1 SGHTA, CDR2 FQGNSA. CDR3 protein: CASSLIQGRNYGYTF. As DNA, the CDR3 is TGTGCCAGCAGCTTAATACAGGGGCGAAACTATGGCTACACCTTC.

V and J are TRBV19 and TRBJ1-5, with 7 bases aligning to TRBD1. V trimming: 1 base; J trimming: 4 bases; junction bases outside the gene matches: 10. Per germline, CDR1 LNHDA and CDR2 SQIVND (reference sequence). This CDR3 spans 17 amino acids. The CDR3 is CASSIGHRGYPNQPQHF. The CDR3 bases are TGTGCCAGTAGTATAGGCCACAGGGGATACCCTAATCAGCCCCAGCATTTT.

This chain uses TRBV6-5 with TRBJ1-6, with 8 nucleotides matching TRBD1. The CDR3 runs 16 residues. Germline values: CDR1 MNHEY, CDR2 SVGAGI. With 0 bases clipped from V and 9 bases from J, the junction kept 7 bases outside the gene matches. The CDR3 nucleotides are TGTGCCAGCAGTTACTCGACAGGGGCCCTTGGTTCACCCCTCCACTTT. The encoded protein is CASSYSTGALGSPLHF.

This chain links TRBV19 with TRBJ1-2, with TRBD1 matching over 7 bases. The CDR3 consists of 13 residues. Germline values: CDR1 LNHDA, CDR2 SQIVND (reference sequence). V shed 6 bases, J shed 8 bases, and the junction held 9 bases outside the gene matches. The CDR3 region has the DNA TGTGCCAGTAGGCATAAACAGGGGAACGGCTACACCTTC. Its protein is CASRHKQGNGYTF. The variable domain in full, completed from reference TRBV19 and TRBJ1-2, reads DGGITQSPKYLFRKEGQNVTLSCEQNLNHDAMYWYRQDPGQGLRLIYYSQIVNDFQKGDIAEGYSVSREKKESFPLTVTSAQKNPTAFYLCASRHKQGNGYTFGSGTRLTVV.

The chain couples TRBV3-1 (or the pseudogene TRBV3-2) to TRBJ1-5; D is unclear. V was pared by 3 bases and J by 7 bases, with 7 bases between. This CDR3 has 12 amino acids. The germline V gene has CDR1 LGHDT and CDR2 YNNKEL (reference sequence). The CDR3 DNA reads TGTGCCAGCAGCCAGGGAGACCAGCCCCAGCATTTT. Translation: CASSQGDQPQHF.

This clone was observed once. The gene calls are TRBV7-6 and TRBJ2-7; no clear D gene. The CDR3 is made up of 13 amino acids. V was clipped by 0 bases and J by 6 bases, with 9 bases between them. CDR1 is SGHVS and CDR2 is FNYEAQ in the germline V gene. The CDR3 region is CASSLAETSEQYF. In DNA, the CDR3 is TGTGCCAGCAGCTTAGCGGAGACCTCCGAGCAGTACTTC.

V and J are TRBV19 and TRBJ1-2, with no clear D. Germline assignment: CDR1 LNHDA and CDR2 SQIVND (reference sequence). Deletions cut 7 bases from V and 3 bases from J, with 12 bases between. The CDR3 extends over 13 amino acids. In nucleotides, the CDR3 is TGTGCCAGTACCACGGAGGGAGACTATGGCTACACCTTC. This sequence encodes CASTTEGDYGYTF.

The V gene is TRBV5-1, the J gene TRBJ2-5, with D unresolved. CDR1 SGHRS and CDR2 YFSETQ come from the germline V gene. Deletions cut 0 bases from V and 5 bases from J, with 5 bases between. This CDR3 has 12 amino acids. The CDR3 DNA is TGCGCCAGCAGCTTGGAATGGGAGACCCAGTACTTC. This sequence encodes CASSLEWETQYF.